The rows below give T cell receptor beta chains drawn from one sample of a study of blood T cell repertoires in COVID-19. Using immunoSEQ multiplex PCR, the repertoire was profiled, and TCRdb retains in-frame clones only, with some absent. Counted here are tens of thousands of clones, around four fifths occurring once; the ten biggest clones make up 3% to 4%. Source material: peripheral blood. Receptors originate from a middle-aged man with acute or convalescent COVID-19. Each CDR3 is given with its conserved first and last residue. A D gene is named only where the DNA matches it firmly. Rows give clone size only sometimes, using once, few, many, or a class for an expanded clone.

clone_size d_call j_call v_call cdr3_nt cdr3_aa
NA TRBD1 TRBJ2-1 TRBV10-3 TGTGCCATCAGTGTTGACAGGGGAGATGAGCAGTTCTTC CAISVDRGDEQFF
NA NA TRBJ2-1 TRBV4-3 TGCGCCAGCAGCCAAGATCACGGGACTTCAAAGGCCAATGAGCAGTTCTTC CASSQDHGTSKANEQFF
NA TRBD1 TRBJ1-6 TRBV5-6 TGTGCCAGCAGCTTGCGCGGGACAGGGGATTCACCCCTCCACTTT CASSLRGTGDSPLHF
NA TRBD2 TRBJ2-7 TRBV5-4 TGTGCCAGCAGCCGGACTAGCGGCAACTACGAGCAGTACTTC CASSRTSGNYEQYF
NA TRBD2 TRBJ2-5 TRBV7-2 TGTGCCAGCAGCTTTATGGCGGGGGGCCAAGAGACCCAGTACTTC CASSFMAGGQETQYF
NA TRBD2 TRBJ2-7 TRBV10-3 TGTGCCATCAGTGAGGGCCTAGCGGGGGCCGGAAGCTCCTACGAGCAGTACTTC CAISEGLAGAGSSYEQYF
NA NA TRBJ1-1 TRBV5-1 TGCGCCAGCAGACCAGGGGACCTGAACACTGAAGCTTTCTTT CASRPGDLNTEAFF
NA TRBD1 TRBJ1-2 TRBV10-1 TGCGCCAGCAGTGAAACAGGGGGCTATGGCTACACCTTC CASSETGGYGYTF
NA TRBD2 TRBJ2-5 TRBV11-3 TGTGCCAGCAGCTTTTCGGGGGGGACCCAAGAGACCCAGTACTTC CASSFSGGTQETQYF
once NA TRBJ1-6 TRBV3-1/TRBV3-2 TGTGCCAGCAGCCAAGTCGACAAGGGGAATTCACCCCTCCACTTT CASSQVDKGNSPLHF
NA NA TRBJ2-1 TRBV6-6 TGTGCCAGCAGTGATACAGGCCGGGGGAACAATGAGCAGTTCTTC CASSDTGRGNNEQFF
NA NA TRBJ2-1 TRBV5-1 TGCGCCAGCAGCATAGCCCCGATTGGTGTAGATGAGCAGTTCTTC CASSIAPIGVDEQFF
NA NA TRBJ1-5 TRBV28 TGTGCCAGCAGTTTACAGGGAAACAATCAGCCCCAGCATTTT CASSLQGNNQPQHF
NA NA TRBJ2-7 TRBV2 TGTGCCAGCAGTGTGGAGGGTGCCTCCTACGAGCAGTACTTC CASSVEGASYEQYF
NA NA TRBJ2-1 TRBV5-5 TGTGCCAGCAGCTTGTCCAGCAGGGGTCTGTACCGCTCCTACAATGAGCAGTTCTTC CASSLSSRGLYRSYNEQFF
NA NA TRBJ2-7 TRBV11-3 TGTGCCAGCAGCTCGACTTCCCTCTACGAGCAGTACTTC CASSSTSLYEQYF
once NA TRBJ1-4 TRBV4-2 TGTGCCAGCAGCCAAGATCGCAGGGGAAATGAAAAACTGTTTTTT CASSQDRRGNEKLFF
NA TRBD1 TRBJ2-4 TRBV29-1 TGCAGCGTTGTAGGGACAGGGGGCCAAGTGAACATTCAGTACTTC CSVVGTGGQVNIQYF
NA TRBD1 TRBJ2-7 TRBV5-1 TGCGCCAGCTCCGACAGGGGGAATTGGGCCGACTACGAGCAGTACTTC CASSDRGNWADYEQYF
NA TRBD1 TRBJ1-1 TRBV6-5 TGTGCCAGCAGCTCGACAGGGGATGAAGCTTTCTTT CASSSTGDEAFF
NA NA TRBJ2-4 TRBV4-2 TGTGCCAGCAGCCAAGATGTTGGGCTTGTAGCCAAAAACATTCAGTACTTC CASSQDVGLVAKNIQYF
once NA TRBJ1-5 TRBV6-5 TGTGCCAGCAGGACATTCGTGGGCAGCAATCAGCCCCAGCATTTT CASRTFVGSNQPQHF
NA NA TRBJ2-7 TRBV7-9 TGTGCCAGCAGCTTTCGGGAAGAGCAGTACTTC CASSFREEQYF
NA TRBD2 TRBJ2-7 TRBV7-8 TGTGCCAGCTCCGCGGGGGGGCCCGTCGAGCAGTACTTC CASSAGGPVEQYF
NA NA TRBJ1-3 TRBV1 TGCACCAGCAGCCAAGATGGGACTGCTGGAAACACCATATATTTT CTSSQDGTAGNTIYF
NA TRBD1 TRBJ1-1 TRBV25-1 TGTGCCAGCAGTGGACGGACAGGGCAGAGGACTGAAGCTTTCTTT CASSGRTGQRTEAFF
once TRBD1 TRBJ1-5 TRBV3-1/TRBV3-2 TGTGCCAGCACCGACGGGACAGCGAATCAGCCCCAGCATTTT CASTDGTANQPQHF
NA TRBD1 TRBJ1-1 TRBV11-2 TGTGCCAGCAGCATTTCACAGGGGGTCCAGAACACTGAAGCTTTCTTT CASSISQGVQNTEAFF
once NA TRBJ1-2 TRBV18 TGTGCCAGCTCACCTGACGGAGACTATGGCTACACCTTC CASSPDGDYGYTF
NA NA TRBJ2-1 TRBV5-4 TGTGCCAGCAGCTTGAAGGGAGGCAATGAGCAGTTCTTC CASSLKGGNEQFF
NA NA TRBJ1-2 TRBV6-1 TGTGCCAGCAGTGAAGCGCGGGGCTTCCCTAACTATGGCTACACCTTC CASSEARGFPNYGYTF
once TRBD1 TRBJ1-2 TRBV3-1/TRBV3-2 TGTGCCAGCAGCCAGGGACAGGGGGCGGGAGTGAGTGGCTACACCTTC CASSQGQGAGVSGYTF
few NA TRBJ2-2 TRBV10-3 TGTGCCATCAGTGGCAGGGAGGATTTAGCCGGGGAGCTGTTTTTT CAISGREDLAGELFF